This T cell receptor (beta chain) was sequenced for a study of beta chain features in type 1 diabetes. For this clone: Its antigen is unidentified.

V was shortened by 4 bases and J by 0 bases, with 7 bases between the two germline ends. Per the germline V gene, CDR1 is GTSNPN and CDR2 is SVGIG (reference sequence). This CDR3 has 12 residues. Every isolated RNA sample was fully reverse transcribed, so sequencing captured expressed TCRB transcripts. Some 3.3 million reads per sample on average were obtained from naive, central memory and regulatory T cell samples. Using immunoSEQ multiplex PCR, the repertoire was profiled, and TCRdb retains in-frame clones only, with some absent. The table records more than 250,000 clones, 24% of them present only once. Broader study findings: Moderately but significantly shorter TCRB CDR3s were found in Type 1 diabetes patients in all four CD4+ subsets.

The TCR originated in a woman in her thirties with type 1 diabetes. J is TRBJ2-7 and V is TRBV30; D call uncertain. Input material: naive CD4+ T cells from blood. The CDR3 sequence: CAWNRVSYEQYF. The DNA for the CDR3 is TGTGCCTGGAACCGGGTCTCCTACGAGCAGTACTTC.